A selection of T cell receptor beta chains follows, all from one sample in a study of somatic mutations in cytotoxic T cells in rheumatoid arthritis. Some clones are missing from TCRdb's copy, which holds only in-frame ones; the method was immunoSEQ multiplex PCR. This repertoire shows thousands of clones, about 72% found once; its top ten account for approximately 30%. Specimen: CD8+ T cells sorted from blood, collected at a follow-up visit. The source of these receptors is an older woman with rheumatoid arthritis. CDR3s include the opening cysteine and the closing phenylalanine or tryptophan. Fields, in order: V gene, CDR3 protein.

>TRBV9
CASSVGDREIGQYF
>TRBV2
CATGTWSSGNTIYF
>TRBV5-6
CASSSTELPGPRRQKLFF
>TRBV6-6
CASSYSTGVYGYTF
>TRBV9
CASSGSGGNYGYTF
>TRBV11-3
CASSLSGYNEQFF
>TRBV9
CASARRPWGGTGELFF
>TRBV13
CASNPGGPGEQYF
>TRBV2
CAGGGTGAGEQYF
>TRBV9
CASSVEWGVEQYF